Below are 30 T cell receptor beta chains sequenced from a single sample in a study of blood T cells in healthy people across ages. It was with a sample-barcoded 5' primer and a J-beta primer mix that a second PCR of about 6 to 12 cycles was run. Each CDR3 protein is one row after TCRdb ran MiXCR on the 5' RACE reads. The sample lists over a million distinct CDR3 sequences; under 55% were seen once. The material sequenced was blood. These receptor sequences come from a woman aged 60-70 years in good health.

The genes are TRBV10-3 and TRBJ2-5, with D perhaps TRBD1 or TRBD2 (5 bases each). Germline V gives CDR1 ENHRY, CDR2 SYGVKD. This CDR3 region has 13 residues. With 8 bases removed from V and 4 bases from J, the gap between germline ends came to 14 bases. In DNA form, the CDR3 reads TGTGCCATCGCTGGGGGAGTCGGAGAGACCCAGTACTTC. Translating gives CAIAGGVGETQYF.

The V gene is TRBV15, the J gene TRBJ2-5; no clear D. The CDR3 sequence is 15 residues long. Trimming cost V 0 bases and J 11 bases, with 19 bases left between them. Germline V gene data show CDR1 as LNHNV and CDR2 as YYDKDF (reference sequence). For the CDR3, the DNA is TGTGCCACCAGCAGAGATCCCGTTACCAACAATGAGCAGTACTTC. It codes for CATSRDPVTNNEQYF.

This clonotype was detected a few times. The J gene is TRBJ2-7, the V gene TRBV20-1, with D possibly matching TRBD2 (6 bases). Trimming stripped 2 bases from V and 3 bases from J, with 14 bases between. From germline, CDR1 is DFQATT and CDR2 SNEGSKA (reference sequence). The CDR3 consists of 14 residues. CDR3 sequence reads: CSARSGVRNYEQYF. CDR3 DNA sequence: TGCAGTGCTAGATCGGGGGTGAGAAACTACGAGCAGTACTTC.

The chain recombines TRBV5-1 with TRBJ2-1, with 11 nucleotides matching TRBD2. CDR3 length: 16 residues. CDR1 is SGHRS, CDR2 YFSETQ, per germline. The V segment lost 4 bases and the J segment 4 bases; nucleotides outside the gene matches: 7. CDR3 region: CASSPTRLAGYNEQFF. The CDR3 DNA reads TGCGCCAGCAGCCCAACCCGACTAGCGGGGTACAATGAGCAGTTCTTC. Based on the CDR3 plus reference TRBV5-1 and TRBJ2-1, the full variable domain is KAGVTQTPRYLIKTRGQQVTLSCSPISGHRSVSWYQQTPGQGLQFLFEYFSETQRNKGNFPGRFSGRQFSNSRSEMNVSTLELGDSALYLCASSPTRLAGYNEQFFGPGTRLTVL.

Written as DNA, the CDR3 is TGCGCCAGCAGCTTGTCCCCGGGACAGAACACTGAAGCTTTCTTT. This translates into CASSLSPGQNTEAFF. The gene calls are TRBV5-1 and TRBJ1-1, with a weak D call TRBD1 (6 bases). The CDR3 loop spans 15 amino acids. V was shortened by 1 base and J by 1 base, with 11 bases between the two germline ends. Germline lookup yields CDR1 SGHRS and CDR2 YFSETQ. Using reference TRBV5-1 and TRBJ1-1 for the parts outside the CDR3, the full variable domain is KAGVTQTPRYLIKTRGQQVTLSCSPISGHRSVSWYQQTPGQGLQFLFEYFSETQRNKGNFPGRFSGRQFSNSRSEMNVSTLELGDSALYLCASSLSPGQNTEAFFGQGTRLTVV.

This clonotype came up a few times. The V and J genes are TRBV12-3 or TRBV12-4 and TRBJ2-7; tentative D call: TRBD1 (6 bases). This CDR3 is built from 14 residues. Trimming pared 6 bases from V and 5 bases from J, leaving 17 bases between. The CDR3 region has the DNA TGTGCCAGCAGACTGCAGGGGTTTTTGGACGAGCAGTACTTC. Translation: CASRLQGFLDEQYF.

This clonotype was observed once. CDR3: CASSLVLAGGELFF. The CDR3 nucleotides are TGCGCCAGCAGCTTGGTACTAGCAGGCGGGGAGCTGTTTTTT. J is TRBJ2-2 and V is TRBV5-1, with a weak D call TRBD2 (6 bases). The V and J ends lost 0 bases and 7 bases respectively, with 10 bases between them. The CDR3 has 14 residues. The germline gives CDR1 SGHRS, CDR2 YFSETQ. The full variable domain, rest sourced from reference TRBV5-1 and TRBJ2-2, is KAGVTQTPRYLIKTRGQQVTLSCSPISGHRSVSWYQQTPGQGLQFLFEYFSETQRNKGNFPGRFSGRQFSNSRSEMNVSTLELGDSALYLCASSLVLAGGELFFGEGSRLTVL.

This clonotype is a singleton in its sample. The rearrangement links TRBV10-3 to TRBJ2-7; 13 bases agree with TRBD2. Germline V lookup: CDR1 ENHRY, CDR2 SYGVKD. The CDR3 sequence is 19 residues long. V dropped 2 bases and J dropped 2; count of bases not matched to a gene: 12. CDR3 nucleotide sequence: TGTGCCATCAGTGAGATGGGACAGGGGACTAGCGGGGTTCCCTACGAGCAGTACTTC. It encodes CAISEMGQGTSGVPYEQYF.

This clonotype was observed a few times. The rearrangement uses TRBV20-1 and TRBJ2-5, with TRBD2 matching over 10 bases. V lost 5 bases, J lost 2 bases, and 2 bases stayed unmatched. CDR3 length: 13 residues. The germline V gene encodes CDR1 DFQATT and CDR2 SNEGSKA (reference sequence). The CDR3 here is CSALLAGQETQYF. The CDR3 coding sequence is TGCAGTGCTTTACTAGCGGGACAAGAGACCCAGTACTTC.

The DNA of the CDR3 is TGCGCCAGCAGCTTGCTTCTCGGACAGGGGAACAATGAGCAGTTCTTC. The encoded protein is CASSLLLGQGNNEQFF. The chain combines TRBV5-1 with TRBJ2-1, with 9 bases aligning to TRBD1. The germline V gene encodes CDR1 SGHRS and CDR2 YFSETQ. The V and J ends lost 1 base and 5 bases, in that order; junction bases with no gene match: 7. This CDR3 has 16 amino acids.

This rearrangement joins TRBV7-9 to TRBJ2-3, with 12 bases lining up with TRBD2. The germline V gene has CDR1 SEHNR and CDR2 FQNEAQ (reference sequence). This CDR3 region has 17 residues. The ends lost 1 base at V and 5 bases at J; junction bases unmatched: 7. The CDR3 nucleotides read TGTGCCAGCAGCTTAGAGGGCCGACTAGCGGGAGTAGATACGCAGTATTTT. This encodes CASSLEGRLAGVDTQYF.

V gene TRBV10-3 combines with J gene TRBJ2-7; no clear D. The CDR3 extends over 12 amino acids. In germline, CDR1 is ENHRY, CDR2 SYGVKD. Trimming took 6 bases from V and 2 from J, leaving 8 bases between them. The CDR3 coding sequence is TGTGCCATCAGCGGCCTCGCCTACGAGCAGTACTTC. It specifies CAISGLAYEQYF.

The rearrangement links TRBV29-1 to TRBJ1-2, with D possibly being TRBD1 (5 bases). This CDR3 is built from 11 residues. From germline, CDR1 is SQVTM and CDR2 ANQGSEA. Trimming removed 7 bases at V and 8 bases at J, with 14 bases between. The CDR3 loop is CSAEDRGGYTF. CDR3 coding DNA: TGCAGCGCCGAAGACAGAGGCGGCTACACCTTC.

This clonotype appeared many times. CDR3 sequence reads: CASSPEPGQGSGYTF. The CDR3 DNA follows: TGTGCCAGCAGCCCGGAACCGGGACAGGGGAGCGGCTACACCTTC. The gene calls are TRBV7-8 and TRBJ1-2, with 10 positions matching TRBD1. V lost 5 bases to trimming and J lost 8 bases; unmatched junction nucleotides: 11. Germline CDR1 and CDR2: SGHVS and FQNEAQ. This CDR3 region has 15 residues.

This clonotype was detected a few times. The chain recombines TRBV11-2 with TRBJ2-5, with 10 nucleotides matching TRBD1. Germline V lookup: CDR1 SGHAT, CDR2 FQNNGV. The trim removed 1 base at V and 5 bases at J, leaving 4 bases unmatched. The CDR3 is 15 residues long. The CDR3 sequence is CASSLVGQGPETQYF. The CDR3 nucleotides are TGTGCCAGCAGCTTAGTGGGACAGGGGCCCGAGACCCAGTACTTC. Full variable domain (remainder filled in from reference TRBV11-2 and TRBJ2-5): EAGVAQSPRYKIIEKRQSVAFWCNPISGHATLYWYQQILGQGPKLLIQFQNNGVVDDSQLPKDRFSAERLKGVDSTLKIQPAKLEDSAVYLCASSLVGQGPETQYFGPGTRLLVL.

There are a few counts of this clonotype. The gene calls are TRBV9 and TRBJ2-1; 8 bases map to TRBD2. Germline CDR1 is SGDLS and CDR2 is YYNGEE. The CDR3 loop spans 15 amino acids. The trim removed 1 base at V and 7 bases at J, leaving 7 bases unmatched. CDR3 region: CASSVRASGRNEQFF. For the CDR3, the DNA is TGTGCCAGCAGCGTACGGGCGAGCGGGAGAAATGAGCAGTTCTTC.

The CDR3 loop reads CASSALTSGSGSEQFF. The CDR3 nucleotides read TGTGCCAGTAGTGCTCTAACTAGCGGGAGTGGGAGTGAGCAGTTCTTC. The V gene is TRBV19, the J gene TRBJ2-1, with TRBD2 matching 11 bases. The V segment lost 5 bases and the J segment 9 bases; nucleotides outside the gene matches: 12. The CDR3 covers 16 residues. Germline V lookup: CDR1 LNHDA, CDR2 SQIVND (reference sequence).

The gene calls are TRBV27 and TRBJ2-7, with D possibly matching TRBD1 (5 bases). Germline V gene lookup returns CDR1 MNHEY and CDR2 SMNVEV (reference sequence). V was trimmed by 7 bases and J by 1 base, leaving 14 bases between them. The CDR3 is made up of 14 amino acids. The CDR3 nucleotides read TGTGCCAGCAATCCCAGGGTCGCTTCCTACGAGCAGTACTTC. This gives the protein CASNPRVASYEQYF.

V is TRBV12-3 or TRBV12-4 and J is TRBJ2-1; possible D gene TRBD2, 6 bases. The CDR3 runs 16 residues. V gave up 0 bases and J gave up 2 bases, with 11 bases separating them. The CDR3 spells CASSLAVAETYNEQFF. CDR3 nucleotides: TGTGCCAGCAGTTTAGCAGTAGCGGAGACCTACAATGAGCAGTTCTTC.

The rearrangement links TRBV15 to TRBJ2-7, with D possibly TRBD2 on 5 matching bases. Trimming left V 3 bases short and J 7 bases short, with 22 bases between. This CDR3 region has 16 residues. Germline CDR1 is LNHNV and CDR2 is YYDKDF (reference sequence). For the CDR3, the DNA is TGTGCCACCAGCAGCGACCTAGCAGACTCCTACAATGAGCAGTACTTC. Its protein is CATSSDLADSYNEQYF. Full variable domain (remainder filled in from reference TRBV15 and TRBJ2-7): DAMVIQNPRYQVTQFGKPVTLSCSQTLNHNVMYWYQQKSSQAPKLLFHYYDKDFNNEADTPDNFQSRRPNTSFCFLDIRSPGLGDTAMYLCATSSDLADSYNEQYFGPGTRLTVT.

Concerning this clonotype itself: Sequence at one end of the junction differs from germline and may be a read error. The rearrangement links TRBV6-1 to TRBJ2-5; the D gene is possibly TRBD1 (5 bases). This CDR3 has 12 residues. Germline-derived CDR1 and CDR2 are MNHNS and SASEGT. CDR3 sequence: CTSSQGQETQYF. CDR3 DNA: TGTACCAGCAGTCAGGGACAAGAGACCCAGTACTTC.

This clonotype has a count of ten or more. The rearrangement links TRBV11-1 to TRBJ2-5; D is uncertain. This CDR3 region has 13 residues. Germline V gene lookup returns CDR1 SGHAT and CDR2 FQDESV (reference sequence). Trimming cost V 3 bases and J 3 bases, with 8 bases left between them. The CDR3 nucleotides read TGTGCCAGCAGCTTCGGGCTTGAAGAGACCCAGTACTTC. Its protein product is CASSFGLEETQYF.

The CDR3 nucleotides read TGTGCCACCAGCAGTCCAATTAGCGGGAGCGCCAATGAGCAGTTCTTC. Translating it yields CATSSPISGSANEQFF. The V call is TRBV15, the J call TRBJ2-1; 9 positions match TRBD2. The CDR3 is made up of 16 amino acids. V lost 3 bases, J lost 6 bases, and 9 bases stayed unmatched. Per the germline V gene, CDR1 is LNHNV and CDR2 is YYDKDF (reference sequence).

This sequence joins TRBV2 and TRBJ2-5; maybe TRBD2 (5 bases). The germline V gene encodes CDR1 SNHLY and CDR2 FYNNEI. The CDR3 consists of 16 residues. The V end lost 3 bases, the J end lost 4 bases, and 18 bases lay between the germline ends. The CDR3 loop is CASSDLGLRGAETQYF. CDR3 DNA sequence: TGTGCCAGCAGTGACCTAGGACTCAGAGGTGCAGAGACCCAGTACTTC.

In this sample, this clonotype turned up once. For the CDR3, the DNA is TGTGCCATCTCGGACAGGGAGGATATCGTATCCTATGGCTACACCTTC. It is translated as CAISDREDIVSYGYTF. The chain joins TRBV6-1 to TRBJ1-2, with 8 bases fitting TRBD1. The CDR3 has 16 amino acids. CDR1 MNHNS and CDR2 SASEGT come from the germline V gene. Trimming at V came to 10 bases and at J to 4 bases, leaving 17 bases not matched to a gene.

Note on this clonotype: The germline gene is not matched at one end of the junction; a read error may be the cause. This chain links TRBV9 with TRBJ1-6; possibly TRBD1 for D (6 bases). Germline V gene sequence: CDR1 SGDLS, CDR2 YYNGEE. The CDR3 sequence is 15 residues long. The CDR3 DNA is TGTGCCAACAGCGTCGGGGGGGCGAGTAATTCACCCCCCCACTTT. Its translation is CANSVGGASNSPPHF.

This clonotype showed up just a few times. The V and J genes are TRBV5-6 and TRBJ2-3; D is ambiguous. CDR3 length equals 14 residues. V was clipped by 1 base and J by 4 bases, with 10 bases between them. Germline values: CDR1 SGHDT, CDR2 YYEEEE. The CDR3, as DNA: TGTGCCAGCAGCTTGCCGGGTAGGGCAGATACGCAGTATTTT. As protein: CASSLPGRADTQYF. The variable domain in full, with the rest retrieved from reference TRBV5-6 and TRBJ2-3, is DAGVTQSPTHLIKTRGQQVTLRCSPKSGHDTVSWYQQALGQGPQFIFQYYEEEERQRGNFPDRFSGHQFPNYSSELNVNALLLGDSALYLCASSLPGRADTQYFGPGTRLTVL.

The chain carries TRBV5-1 and TRBJ2-1; TRBD1 agrees at 11 bases. J lost 3 bases, V lost 5 bases, and 4 bases had no gene match. The length of the CDR3 is 15 residues. Germline values: CDR1 SGHRS, CDR2 YFSETQ. This CDR3 is CASRTGTGGYNEQFF. DNA of the CDR3: TGCGCCAGCAGGACCGGGACAGGGGGCTACAATGAGCAGTTCTTC.

This clonotype came up a few times. The gene calls are TRBV27 and TRBJ1-1, with D perhaps TRBD1 (6 bases). This CDR3 region has 14 residues. CDR1 is MNHEY, CDR2 SMNVEV, per germline (reference sequence). The ends were cut back, 5 bases at V and 6 bases at J, with 16 bases in the middle. CDR3 bases: TGTGCCAGCAGTGGGACAAGGAGAAGGTCTGAAGCTTTCTTT. Protein sequence: CASSGTRRRSEAFF.

The CDR3 bases are TGTGCCAGCAGCCCTACGGGCCGGGGGGGTACGCAGTATTTT. This codes for CASSPTGRGGTQYF. The V and J genes are TRBV7-3 and TRBJ2-3, with TRBD2 matching 8 bases. From germline, CDR1 is SGHTA and CDR2 FQGTGA. The length of the CDR3 is 14 residues. Germline trimming cut 5 bases from V and 8 bases from J; bases unmatched to any gene: 9.